This T cell receptor beta chain was identified in a study of cytomegalovirus exposure and HLA in healthy donors. The study's findings and limits: In a later analysis, most CMV-associated TCR beta chains appeared HLA-restricted.

A remark on this clone: No antigen is known for it.

PCR involved 60 Vbeta and 13 Jbeta primers. Profiling relied on immunoSEQ multiplex PCR, and the TCRdb table lists in-frame clones only, not all of them. The sample holds 200,000 or so clones; roughly 84% are singletons and the top ten take about 0.24%. CDR3 length: 17 amino acids. Germline V lookup: CDR1 SGHDN, CDR2 FVKESK. V dropped 1 base and J dropped 4 bases, with 17 bases sitting between them. V gene TRBV14 combines with J gene TRBJ2-1; a possible D gene is TRBD2 (6 bases). The origin of this receptor is a boy between 10 and 17 years old in good health and CMV-seronegative. The specimen sequenced was PBMCs. CDR3 amino acids: CASSQVGSFQVYNEQFF. The CDR3 region has the DNA TGTGCCAGCAGCCAAGTCGGGAGTTTCCAAGTTTACAATGAGCAGTTCTTC.